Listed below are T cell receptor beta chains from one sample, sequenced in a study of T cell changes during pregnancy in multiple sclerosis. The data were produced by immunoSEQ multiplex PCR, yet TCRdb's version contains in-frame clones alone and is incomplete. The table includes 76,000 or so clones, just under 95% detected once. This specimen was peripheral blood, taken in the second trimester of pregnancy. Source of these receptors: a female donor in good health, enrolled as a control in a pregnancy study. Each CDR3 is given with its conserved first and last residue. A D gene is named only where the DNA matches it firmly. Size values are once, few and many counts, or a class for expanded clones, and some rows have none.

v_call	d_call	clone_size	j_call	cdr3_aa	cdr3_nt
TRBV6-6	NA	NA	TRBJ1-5	CASRDLSNQPQHF	TGTGCCAGCAGGGACTTGAGCAATCAGCCCCAGCATTTT
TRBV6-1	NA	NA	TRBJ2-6	CASSGGGSGANVLTF	TGTGCCAGCAGTGGAGGGGGAAGTGGGGCCAACGTCCTGACTTTC
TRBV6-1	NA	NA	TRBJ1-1	CASSEDRWGDSGKRTEAFF	TGTGCCAGCAGTGAAGATCGATGGGGGGATTCAGGGAAGCGCACTGAAGCTTTCTTT
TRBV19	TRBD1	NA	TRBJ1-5	CASRPSDRGRGQPQHF	TGTGCCAGTAGACCTTCCGACAGGGGGAGGGGGCAGCCCCAGCATTTT
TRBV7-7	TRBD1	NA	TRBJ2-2	CASSRDREWTGELFF	TGTGCTAGCAGCAGGGACAGGGAGTGGACCGGGGAGCTGTTTTTT
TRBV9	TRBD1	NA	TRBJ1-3	CASSVSGQGRNTIYF	TGTGCCAGCAGCGTCTCCGGACAGGGAAGAAACACCATATATTTT
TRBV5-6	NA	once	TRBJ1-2	CASSSFLFDSQRFYGYTF	TGTGCCAGCAGCTCATTTTTATTTGACAGCCAACGCTTCTATGGCTACACCTTC
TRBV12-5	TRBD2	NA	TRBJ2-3	CASGLGVRAGARDTQYF	TGTGCTAGTGGTTTGGGAGTCCGAGCGGGGGCCAGGGATACGCAGTATTTT
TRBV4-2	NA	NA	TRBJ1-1	CASSQEGWSTEAFF	TGTGCCAGCAGCCAAGAAGGATGGAGCACTGAAGCTTTCTTT
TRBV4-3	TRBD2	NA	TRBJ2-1	CASSHRLAGGSSYNEQFF	TGCGCCAGCAGCCACCGATTAGCGGGGGGGAGCTCCTACAATGAGCAGTTCTTC
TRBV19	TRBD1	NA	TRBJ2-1	CASSARQGAYNEQFF	TGTGCCAGTAGTGCCAGACAGGGCGCCTACAATGAGCAGTTCTTC
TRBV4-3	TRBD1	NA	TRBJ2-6	CASSQSSGGSGANVLTF	TGCGCCAGCAGCCAGTCTTCAGGGGGCTCTGGGGCCAACGTCCTGACTTTC
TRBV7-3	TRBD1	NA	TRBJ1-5	CASSLRQGQQPQHF	TGTGCCAGCAGCCTAAGACAGGGTCAACAGCCCCAGCATTTT
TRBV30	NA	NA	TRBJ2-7	CAWSARTLGFEGYEQYF	TGTGCCTGGAGTGCCCGGACTCTTGGCTTCGAAGGCTACGAGCAGTACTTC
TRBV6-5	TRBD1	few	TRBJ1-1	CASSPQRTGRAFF	TGTGCCAGCAGTCCACAACGGACAGGACGAGCTTTCTTT
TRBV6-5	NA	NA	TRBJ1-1	CASSRRGTEAFF	TGTGCCAGCAGTCGGCGAGGCACTGAAGCTTTCTTT
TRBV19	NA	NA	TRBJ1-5	CASSIGRHNSNQPQHF	TGTGCCAGTAGTATCGGCAGGCACAATAGCAATCAGCCCCAGCATTTT
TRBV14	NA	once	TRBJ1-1	CASSYRASGTEAFF	TGTGCCAGCAGCTACAGGGCGTCGGGGACTGAAGCTTTCTTT
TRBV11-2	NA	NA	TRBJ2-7	CASSHRSGPEGDEQYF	TGTGCCAGCAGCCATCGTTCGGGCCCTGAGGGCGACGAGCAGTACTTC
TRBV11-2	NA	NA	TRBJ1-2	CASSLVGSSYGYTF	TGTGCCAGCAGCTTAGTAGGGAGCAGTTACGGCTACACCTTC
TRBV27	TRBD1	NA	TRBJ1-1	CASSPSGTGNTEAFF	TGTGCCAGCAGTCCCAGCGGGACAGGGAACACTGAAGCTTTCTTT
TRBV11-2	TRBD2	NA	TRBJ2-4	CASSLVTASGGTQRF	TGTGCCAGCAGCTTAGTTACGGCTAGCGGGGGGACCCAACGCTTC
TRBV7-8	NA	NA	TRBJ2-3	CASSVLGTSTDTQYF	TGTGCCAGCAGCGTACTAGGGACTAGCACAGATACGCAGTATTTT
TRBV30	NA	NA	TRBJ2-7	CAWSVPPNEQYF	TGTGCCTGGAGTGTCCCCCCCAACGAGCAGTACTTC
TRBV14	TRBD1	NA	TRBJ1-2	CASSQRQGRGGYGYTF	TGTGCCAGCAGCCAGAGACAGGGGAGAGGGGGCTATGGCTACACCTTC
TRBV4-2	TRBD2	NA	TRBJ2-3	CASSQDLGLTSGVEDF	TGTGCCAGCAGCCAAGATCTTGGGCTGACTAGCGGGGTTGAGGATTTT
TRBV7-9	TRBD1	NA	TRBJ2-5	CASSRDSPRETQYF	TGTGCCAGCAGTCGGGACAGCCCCAGGGAGACCCAGTACTTC
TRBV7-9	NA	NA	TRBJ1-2	CASSAERNRYPYGYTF	TGTGCCAGCAGCGCGGAACGTAACCGCTATCCTTATGGCTACACCTTC
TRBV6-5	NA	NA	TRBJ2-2	CASSTRSLSTGELFF	TGTGCCAGCAGTACCCGAAGCTTGAGTACCGGGGAGCTGTTTTTT
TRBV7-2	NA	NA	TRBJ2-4	CASSPGGFRDIQYF	TGTGCCAGCAGCCCCGGAGGATTTCGGGACATTCAGTACTTC
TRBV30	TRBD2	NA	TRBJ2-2	CAWNPVGGAGELFF	TGTGCCTGGAATCCCGTGGGGGGGGCCGGGGAGCTGTTTTTT
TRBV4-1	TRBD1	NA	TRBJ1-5	CASSQVHPTGYGSGNQPQHF	TGCGCCAGCAGCCAAGTTCACCCGACAGGGTATGGTTCTGGCAATCAGCCCCAGCATTTT
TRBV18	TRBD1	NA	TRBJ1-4	CASSPLDREPGATNEKLFF	TGTGCCAGCTCACCACTGGACAGGGAACCGGGGGCAACTAATGAAAAACTGTTTTTT
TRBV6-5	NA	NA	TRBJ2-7	CASRTPGGDYEQYF	TGTGCCAGCAGGACCCCGGGGGGCGACTACGAGCAGTACTTC
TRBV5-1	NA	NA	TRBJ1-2	CASSLQNRVGDYGYTF	TGCGCCAGCAGCTTACAGAACAGGGTTGGCGACTATGGCTACACCTTC
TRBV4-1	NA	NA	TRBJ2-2	CASSQPIRARNTGELFF	TGCGCCAGCAGCCAACCAATCAGGGCCCGGAACACCGGGGAGCTGTTTTTT
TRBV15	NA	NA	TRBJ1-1	CATSRDPRTAEAFF	TGTGCCACCAGCAGAGATCCCCGGACAGCCGAAGCTTTCTTT
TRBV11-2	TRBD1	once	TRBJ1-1	CASSDILRGHTEAFF	TGTGCCAGCAGCGACATCCTCAGGGGGCACACTGAAGCTTTCTTT
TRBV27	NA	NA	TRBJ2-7	CASSFAGRRYEQYF	TGTGCCAGCAGTTTTGCGGGCAGAAGGTACGAGCAGTACTTC
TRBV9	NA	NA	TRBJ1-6	CASSVANSPLHF	TGTGCCAGCAGCGTAGCGAATTCACCCCTCCACTTT
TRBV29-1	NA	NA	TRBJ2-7	CSVLGVPSSYEQYF	TGCAGCGTCTTAGGGGTACCGAGCTCCTACGAGCAGTACTTC
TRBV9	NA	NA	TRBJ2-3	CASNAPLGTQNTDTQYF	TGTGCCAGCAACGCGCCGCTAGGGACTCAAAACACAGATACGCAGTATTTT
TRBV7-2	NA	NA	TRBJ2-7	CASSVTGSNEQYF	TGTGCCAGCAGCGTTACAGGTTCCAACGAGCAGTACTTC
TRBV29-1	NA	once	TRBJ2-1	CSVVGSGSYNEQFF	TGCAGCGTTGTCGGCTCAGGCTCCTACAATGAGCAGTTCTTC
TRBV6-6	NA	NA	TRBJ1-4	CASRPYRVENEKLFF	TGTGCCAGCAGGCCCTACAGGGTTGAGAATGAAAAACTGTTTTTT
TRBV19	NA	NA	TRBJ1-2	CASRLTGDDYGYTF	TGTGCCAGTAGGCTGACAGGAGATGACTATGGCTACACCTTC
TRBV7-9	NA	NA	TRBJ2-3	CASSFEVSRTTDTQYF	TGTGCCAGCAGCTTCGAGGTCAGCAGAACCACAGATACGCAGTATTTT
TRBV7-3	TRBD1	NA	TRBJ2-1	CASSQGQGAYEQFF	TGTGCCAGCAGCCAAGGGCAGGGGGCCTATGAGCAGTTCTTC
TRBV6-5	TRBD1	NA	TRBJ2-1	CASGQGAYNEQFF	TGTGCCAGCGGGCAGGGGGCCTACAATGAGCAGTTCTTC
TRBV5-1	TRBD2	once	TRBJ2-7	CASSLVGGSYEQYF	TGCGCCAGCAGCTTGGTCGGGGGGAGTTACGAGCAGTACTTC
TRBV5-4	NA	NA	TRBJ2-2	CASSNQGSDTGELFF	TGTGCCAGCAGCAACCAGGGGTCCGACACCGGGGAGCTGTTTTTT
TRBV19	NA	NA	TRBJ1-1	CASSMWSGNTEAFF	TGTGCCAGTAGTATGTGGTCGGGGAACACTGAAGCTTTCTTT
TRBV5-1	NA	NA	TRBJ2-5	CASSLGNSRQETQYF	TGCGCCAGCAGCTTGGGTAACAGTAGGCAAGAGACCCAGTACTTC
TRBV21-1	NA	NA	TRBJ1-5	CASSSRGAQGSNQPQHF	TGTGCCAGCAGCTCTCGAGGGGCACAGGGGAGCAATCAGCCCCAGCATTTT
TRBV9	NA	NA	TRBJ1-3	CASSVVEQGSGNTIYF	TGTGCCAGCAGCGTAGTAGAACAGGGTTCTGGAAACACCATATATTTT
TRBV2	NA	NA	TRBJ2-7	CASSAGGASYEQYF	TGTGCCAGCAGTGCGGGGGGCGCATCCTACGAGCAGTACTTC
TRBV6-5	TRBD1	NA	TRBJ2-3	CASSYSRQGDADTQYF	TGTGCCAGCAGTTACTCGAGACAGGGGGACGCAGATACGCAGTATTTT
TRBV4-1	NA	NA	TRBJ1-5	CASSQDMGAWNQPQHF	TGCGCCAGCAGCCAAGATATGGGGGCCTGGAATCAGCCCCAGCATTTT